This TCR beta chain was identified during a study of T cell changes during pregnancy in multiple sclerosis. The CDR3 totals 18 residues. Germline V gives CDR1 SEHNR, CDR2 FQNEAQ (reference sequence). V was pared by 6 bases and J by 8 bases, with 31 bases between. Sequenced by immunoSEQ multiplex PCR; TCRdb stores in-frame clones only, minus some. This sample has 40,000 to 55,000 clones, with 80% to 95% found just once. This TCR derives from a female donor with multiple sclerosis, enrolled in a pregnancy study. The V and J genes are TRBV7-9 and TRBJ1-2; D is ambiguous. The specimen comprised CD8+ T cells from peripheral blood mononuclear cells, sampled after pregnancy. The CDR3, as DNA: TGTGCCAGCAGGGAAACCGGAGGAGACGGAGCTACTCTTCGCGGCTACACCTTC. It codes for CASRETGGDGATLRGYTF.